One and the same sample provided the 5 T cell receptor beta chains below, sequenced in a study of cytomegalovirus exposure and HLA in healthy donors. The table came from immunoSEQ multiplex PCR; TCRdb's copy has only in-frame clones and leaves some out. The table shows 240,000 or so clones, with around 87% occurring only once. The specimen was PBMCs. These receptors came from a young woman in good health and CMV-seropositive.

This sequence joins TRBV6-6 and TRBJ2-1; D ambiguous. Trimming left V 8 bases short and J 7 bases short, with 21 bases between. This CDR3 spans 15 amino acids. CDR1 and CDR2 (germline): MNHNY, SVGAGI (reference sequence). Here the CDR3 reads CASRSRLVEINEQFF. The CDR3, as DNA: TGTGCCAGCCGCTCTAGGTTGGTTGAGATAAATGAGCAGTTCTTC.

The rearrangement uses TRBV7-3 and TRBJ1-2; D remains ambiguous. V lost 1 base and J lost 3, with 18 bases in between. The V gene's germline CDR1 is SGHTA and CDR2 FQGTGA. CDR3 size: 17 residues. Written as DNA, the CDR3 is TGTGCCAGCAGCTTAATCCCCGGGGTTCTTTTTGACTATGGCTACACCTTC. It encodes CASSLIPGVLFDYGYTF.

This clone was detected a few times. The chain carries TRBV29-1 and TRBJ1-2; D is ambiguous. V gave up 7 bases and J gave up 1 base, with 13 bases separating them. Germline V gives CDR1 SQVTM, CDR2 ANQGSEA. The CDR3 has 13 residues. The CDR3 coding sequence is TGCAGCGCGACTAGCGGAGGTAACTATGGCTACACCTTC. It yields the protein CSATSGGNYGYTF.

J is TRBJ2-7 and V is TRBV5-1; tentatively, D is TRBD1 (5 bases). Germline V gene sequence: CDR1 SGHRS, CDR2 YFSETQ. The CDR3 covers 15 residues. V dropped 3 bases and J dropped 3 bases, with 16 bases sitting between them. The CDR3 sequence: CASSSLSAQGYEQYF. CDR3 DNA sequence: TGCGCCAGCAGCTCCCTAAGCGCCCAGGGCTACGAGCAGTACTTC.

Here the CDR3 DNA reads TGTGCCAGCAGATGGACTAGCGGGAGAACGCAGTATTTT. Protein: CASRWTSGRTQYF. The V and J genes are TRBV28 and TRBJ2-3, with TRBD2 identical over 13 bases. Germline V gene sequence: CDR1 MDHEN, CDR2 SYDVKM. Trimming removed 6 bases from V and 9 bases from J; junction bases left unmatched: 3. This CDR3 is built from 13 residues.